This T cell receptor beta chain was captured by sequencing in a study of blood T cell repertoires in COVID-19. Clones were read by immunoSEQ multiplex PCR, and TCRdb kept only the in-frame ones, dropping some. The sample includes roughly 380,000 clones, roughly 87% seen only once; the top ten take roughly 3.9%. The CDR3 extends over 17 amino acids. Looked up from germline, CDR1 is SEHNR and CDR2 is FQNEAQ (reference sequence). Trimming took off 5 bases at V and 1 base at J, with 17 bases between the two ends. The genes are TRBV7-9 and TRBJ1-4; tentatively, D is TRBD1 (5 bases). The sequenced sample consisted of peripheral blood. The clonotype originates from an older woman with COVID-19, enrolled during active disease. The DNA for the CDR3 is TGTGCCAGCAGCCCGGGGTCGGGGGGAAGAACTAATGAAAAACTGTTTTTT. Encoded protein: CASSPGSGGRTNEKLFF.